The TCR beta chain described here comes from a study of blood T cell repertoires in COVID-19. Overall study context: PBMCs, B-cell-depleted T cells, or T cells were the source of the cDNA or gDNA that made up the material.

Original processing methods: How many nucleated cells were present was estimated from reference gene primer amplification. The data were produced by immunoSEQ multiplex PCR, yet TCRdb's version contains in-frame clones alone and is incomplete. Clonal size and the V and J genes are those of that table, whereas D and trimming came from the DNA. The profile shows 250,000 or so clones, around 90% of them singletons. The CDR3 is made up of 15 amino acids. V was clipped by 10 bases and J by 4 bases; unmatched bases: 12. CDR1 is MNHEY, CDR2 SVGAGI, per germline. The sequence was obtained from a woman in her 30s with acute COVID-19. The sample comprised PBMCs or T cells enriched from blood (not recorded which). This chain uses TRBV6-5 with TRBJ2-1; 8 bases are a match to TRBD2. CDR3 sequence: CATRPGGVLYNEQFF. CDR3 sequence (DNA): TGTGCCACTCGACCCGGGGGGGTCCTATACAATGAGCAGTTCTTC.